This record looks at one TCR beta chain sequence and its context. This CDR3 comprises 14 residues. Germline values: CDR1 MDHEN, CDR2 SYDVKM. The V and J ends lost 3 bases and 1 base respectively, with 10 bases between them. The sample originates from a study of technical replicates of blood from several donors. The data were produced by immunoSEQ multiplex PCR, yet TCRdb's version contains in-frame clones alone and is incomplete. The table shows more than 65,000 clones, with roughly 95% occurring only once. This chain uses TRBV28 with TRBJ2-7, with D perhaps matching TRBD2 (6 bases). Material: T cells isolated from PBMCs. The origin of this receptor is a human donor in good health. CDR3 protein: CASSFRGRSYEQYF. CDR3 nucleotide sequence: TGTGCCAGCAGTTTCCGGGGGAGATCCTACGAGCAGTACTTC.